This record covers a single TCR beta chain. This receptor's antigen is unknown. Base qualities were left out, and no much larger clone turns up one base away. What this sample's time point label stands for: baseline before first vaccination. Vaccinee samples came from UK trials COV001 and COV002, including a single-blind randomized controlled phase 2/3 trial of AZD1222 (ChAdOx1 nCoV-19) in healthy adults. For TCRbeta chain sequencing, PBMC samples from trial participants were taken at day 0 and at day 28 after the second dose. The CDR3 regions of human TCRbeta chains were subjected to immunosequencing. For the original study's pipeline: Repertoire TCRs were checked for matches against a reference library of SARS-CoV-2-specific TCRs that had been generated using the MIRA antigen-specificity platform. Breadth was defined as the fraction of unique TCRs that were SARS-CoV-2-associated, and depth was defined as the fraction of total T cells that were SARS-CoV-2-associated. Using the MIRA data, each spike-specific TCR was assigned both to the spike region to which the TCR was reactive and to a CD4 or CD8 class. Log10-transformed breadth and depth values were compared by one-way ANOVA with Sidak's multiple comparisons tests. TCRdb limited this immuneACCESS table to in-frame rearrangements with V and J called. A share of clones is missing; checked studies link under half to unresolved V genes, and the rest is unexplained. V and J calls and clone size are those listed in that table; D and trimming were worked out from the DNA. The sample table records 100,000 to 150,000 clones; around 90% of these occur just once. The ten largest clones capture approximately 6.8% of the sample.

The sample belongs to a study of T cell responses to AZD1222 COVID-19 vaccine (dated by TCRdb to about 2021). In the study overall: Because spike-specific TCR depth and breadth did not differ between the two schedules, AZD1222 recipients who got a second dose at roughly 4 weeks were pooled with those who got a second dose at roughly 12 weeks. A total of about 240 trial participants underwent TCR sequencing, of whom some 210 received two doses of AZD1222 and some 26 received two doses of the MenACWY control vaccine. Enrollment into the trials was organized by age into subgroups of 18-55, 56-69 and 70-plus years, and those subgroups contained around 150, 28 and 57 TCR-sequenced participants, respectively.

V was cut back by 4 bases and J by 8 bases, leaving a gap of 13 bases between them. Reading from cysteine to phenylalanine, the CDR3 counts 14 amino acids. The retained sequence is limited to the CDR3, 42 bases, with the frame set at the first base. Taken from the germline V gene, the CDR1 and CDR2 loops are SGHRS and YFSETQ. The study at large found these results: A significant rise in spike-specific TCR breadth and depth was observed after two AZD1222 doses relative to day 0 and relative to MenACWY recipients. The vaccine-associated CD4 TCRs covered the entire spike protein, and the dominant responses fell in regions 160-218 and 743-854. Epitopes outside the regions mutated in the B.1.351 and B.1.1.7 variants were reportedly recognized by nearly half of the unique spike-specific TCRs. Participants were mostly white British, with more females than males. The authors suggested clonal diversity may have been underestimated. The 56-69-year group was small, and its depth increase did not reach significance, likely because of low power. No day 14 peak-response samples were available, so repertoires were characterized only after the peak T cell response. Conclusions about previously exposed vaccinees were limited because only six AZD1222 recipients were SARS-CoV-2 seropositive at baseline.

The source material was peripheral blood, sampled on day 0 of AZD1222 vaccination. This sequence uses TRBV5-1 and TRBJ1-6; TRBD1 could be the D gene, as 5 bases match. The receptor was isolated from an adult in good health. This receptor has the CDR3 CASSRTWGDSPLHF. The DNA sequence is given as TGCGCCAGCAGCCGCACGTGGGGCGATTCACCCCTCCACTTT.